This TCR beta chain was sequenced for a study of T-cell reconstitution after alpha-beta-depleted transplantation in children. During its preparation, the TCRbeta library received unique molecular identifiers. TCRdb re-called the PCR reads through MiXCR, storing one row per CDR3 protein. The table has 200,000 to 250,000 distinct CDR3 sequences, about 12% seen once. This clonotype was detected ten times or more. The junction had 12 bases not matched to a gene; V was cut back by 9 bases and J by 8 bases. The CDR3 extends over 14 amino acids. Germline V lookup: CDR1 SNHLY, CDR2 FYNNEI. The sequence came from a human donor who donated a stem cell graft to a child with acute lymphoblastic leukemia. The V and J genes are TRBV2 and TRBJ1-1, with 10 nucleotides matching TRBD1. The sequencing used PBMCs from the stem cell graft donor, collected from the stem cell graft. CDR3 sequence: CARSGTGASGEAFF. CDR3 DNA: TGTGCCAGATCCGGGACAGGGGCCTCAGGAGAAGCTTTCTTT.